Listed below are T cell receptor beta chains from one sample, sequenced in a study of cytomegalovirus exposure and HLA in healthy donors. Some clones are missing from TCRdb's copy, which holds only in-frame ones; the method was immunoSEQ multiplex PCR. This sample has 60,000 to 90,000 clones, with 94% found just once. Sequences were obtained from PBMCs. The origin of the receptors is a woman under 30 in good health and CMV-seronegative. CDR3s include the opening cysteine and the closing phenylalanine or tryptophan.

V	J	CDR3
TRBV7-9	TRBJ1-6	CASSVTGNYNSPLHF
TRBV7-2	TRBJ1-2	CASSLISGGGYTF
TRBV7-3	TRBJ1-2	CASSSHSRPGRDGYTF
TRBV5-1	TRBJ2-5	CASSLGSSGGPAHSQETQYF
TRBV2	TRBJ1-2	CATADPRGYTF
TRBV5-1	TRBJ2-5	CASRTSGGGQETQYF
TRBV5-1	TRBJ2-2	CASQGLPNTGELFF
TRBV11-2	TRBJ1-5	CASSLESEGAQHF
TRBV19	TRBJ2-5	CASSVMDRGETQYF
TRBV7-9	TRBJ1-1	CASSLVGGAMTEAFF
TRBV7-9	TRBJ2-7	CASSQTGTEGEQYF
TRBV18	TRBJ2-2	CASRTGALSGELFF
TRBV27	TRBJ2-7	CASRVRDSYEQYF
TRBV7-2	TRBJ2-4	CASSLGLAGGLAKNIQYF
TRBV9	TRBJ2-1	CASSVFPASSYNEQFF
TRBV7-6	TRBJ1-1	CASSPLGTVDTEAFF
TRBV5-1	TRBJ2-7	CASKMTGTSAYEQYF
TRBV27	TRBJ2-2	CASSSHAGAGGSGRTGELFF
TRBV28	TRBJ2-7	CASSFGQVAYEQYF
TRBV5-1	TRBJ2-7	CASSPWDSSGEQYF
TRBV7-2	TRBJ1-2	CASNHLGDRPLANYGYTF
TRBV7-9	TRBJ1-6	CASSSARDSPLHF
TRBV27	TRBJ1-2	CASSFRPRQGVYGYTF
TRBV7-9	TRBJ1-5	CASSPGTDRNQPQHF
TRBV7-6	TRBJ1-2	CASSLTAGWHYGYTF
TRBV5-6	TRBJ1-6	CASSLLTGSYSPLHF
TRBV5-4	TRBJ1-1	CASSLDRYAGEAFF
TRBV6-6	TRBJ1-1	CASRASGRVAEAFF
TRBV30	TRBJ1-1	CAWSVLLNTEAFF
TRBV5-4	TRBJ1-2	CASSLGGDNYGYTF
TRBV25-1	TRBJ1-3	CASSDENGNTIYF
TRBV27	TRBJ1-2	CASSLSRYAGGYTF
TRBV6-6	TRBJ1-1	CASTKSGGGWGTEAFF
TRBV28	TRBJ2-5	CASSQTGTGVQETQYF
TRBV4-1	TRBJ1-2	CASSSGQGKKNGYTF
TRBV7-3	TRBJ2-5	CASSLGSYPSKETQYF
TRBV7-2	TRBJ2-3	CASSQRQFTDTQYF
TRBV7-7	TRBJ2-2	CASSRLVDGELFF
TRBV11-2	TRBJ1-1	CASSFNDWGQPNTEAFF
TRBV7-9	TRBJ2-7	CASSLAASVVEQYF
TRBV29-1	TRBJ1-1	CSVELPGQMNTEAFF
TRBV28	TRBJ1-2	CASSASGGYTF
TRBV7-6	TRBJ2-3	CASSSKQGDPREDTQYF
TRBV6-5	TRBJ2-7	CASSYPQRTGEQYF
TRBV7-9	TRBJ2-2	CASSLFGDRGIIGELFF
TRBV30	TRBJ2-7	CAWGTGAYEQYF
TRBV19	TRBJ1-1	CATKTGLSEAFF
TRBV7-3	TRBJ2-3	CASSLNGLAGGGTDTQYF
TRBV7-2	TRBJ2-7	CASSLATGRTYEQYF
TRBV28	TRBJ2-7	CASQASGGYEQYF
TRBV25-1	TRBJ1-2	CASSPPGQGVLRGGYTF
TRBV27	TRBJ2-5	CASSLSLVETQYF